These T cell receptor beta chains were read from a single sample in a study of low-dose radiotherapy and immunotherapy resistance in tumors. TCRdb ran MiXCR on the reads and lists one entry per CDR3 protein. This table has tens of thousands of distinct CDR3 sequences, 18% appearing once. Source: PBMCs, taken before treatment. These receptors all come from a male donor with prostate cancer. The conserved cysteine and the conserved F or W are not part of the CDR3 here.

v_call	j_call	cdr3_aa
TRBV11-2	TRBJ2-4	ASSPNGGTLNIQY
TRBV28	TRBJ1-1	ASLRSQGRNTEAF
TRBV5-4	TRBJ1-2	ASSLEVWDRDGYT
TRBV5-6	TRBJ2-5	ASKGETQY
TRBV6-2/TRBV6-3	TRBJ1-1	ASSMRQSTEAF
TRBV6-5	TRBJ1-3	ASSYGSDHSGNTIY
TRBV14	TRBJ2-3	ASSQDLSTTQY
TRBV6-8	TRBJ2-6	ASTRTVQISSGANVLT
TRBV5-1	TRBJ2-6	ASTLRVSGANVLT
TRBV27	TRBJ1-4	ASSQKQGAMTNEKLF
TRBV19	TRBJ1-1	ASSMATGKAEAF
TRBV11-2	TRBJ2-3	ASSSSSGGIVGGTDTQY
TRBV2	TRBJ2-5	ASSVGGQETQY
TRBV5-1	TRBJ1-1	ASSLGGWEAEAF
TRBV5-1	TRBJ2-1	ASSLGSGARSYNEQF
TRBV18	TRBJ2-1	ANSPGLAGDNEQF